The sample holds many counts of the clone carrying this T cell receptor beta chain. Antigen specificity is unknown. These data originate in a study of regulatory T cells in long-lasting Graves disease. Study-level findings and limits: When disease was persistent, TRBV28, TRBJ1-2 and TRBJ2-5 were the favored segments.

The CDR3 runs to 14 residues. V lost 4 bases, J lost 6 bases, and 5 bases stayed unmatched. The germline CDR1 and CDR2 sequences are KGHDR and SFDVKD. Both iRepertoire HTBI primers and Arm-PCR of CDR3 regions were used to build the TCR beta libraries. TCRdb re-derived calls from the multiplex PCR reads in MiXCR, one entry per CDR3 protein. The sample lists 450,000 to 650,000 distinct CDR3 sequences, about 15% occurring once. The sample's time point: newly diagnosed GD, antithyroid drugs for less than 3 months. Extracted RNA from PBMCs served as the source of the TCR library. EDTA tubes received about 8.2 milliliters of drawn peripheral blood. These records were also assigned to another study, of T cells in Graves' hyperthyroidism and ophthalmopathy. That work adds: The definition of stable Graves' hyperthyroidism was no ophthalmopathy progression within 18 months.

The clonotype originates from a woman aged 35-60 years with Graves disease. Specimen: peripheral blood mononuclear cells (PBMCs), collected at new diagnosis, from a patient treated with antithyroid drugs. V usage is TRBV24-1 and J usage is TRBJ2-1; 7 nucleotides align to TRBD2. The CDR3 bases are TGTGCCACCAGTGACCCCGGGACTACCAATGAGCAGTTCTTC. It specifies CATSDPGTTNEQFF.